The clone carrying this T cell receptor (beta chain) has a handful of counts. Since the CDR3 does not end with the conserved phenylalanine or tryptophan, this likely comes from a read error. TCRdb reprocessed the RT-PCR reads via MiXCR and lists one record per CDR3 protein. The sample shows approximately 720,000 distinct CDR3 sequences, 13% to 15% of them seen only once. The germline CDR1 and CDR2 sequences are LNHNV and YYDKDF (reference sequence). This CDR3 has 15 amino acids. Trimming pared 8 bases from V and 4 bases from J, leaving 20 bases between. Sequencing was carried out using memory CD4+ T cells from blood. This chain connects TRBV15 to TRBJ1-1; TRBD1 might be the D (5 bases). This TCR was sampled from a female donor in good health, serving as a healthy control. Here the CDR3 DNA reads TGTGCCACCCAACCTACCAGGGAGAGGGGCACTGAAGCTTTCCTT. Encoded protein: CATQPTRERGTEAFL.